This T cell receptor beta chain derives from a study of Ad26.COV2.S vaccination and SARS-CoV-2 variants. Described treatment: roughly 18 received Ad26.COV2.S at low or high dose, single or two shots; several received placebo; per-sample allocation not given. Sampling was performed 63 days after the first vaccine or placebo injection. Its platform was an Ad26 vector, and its expressed antigen was Wuhan-strain SARS-CoV-2 spike. Per the germline V gene, CDR1 is SGHVS and CDR2 is FNYEAQ. V lost 1 base, J lost 5 bases, and 4 bases stayed unmatched. This CDR3 comprises 14 residues. Clones were read by immunoSEQ multiplex PCR, and TCRdb kept only the in-frame ones, dropping some. The sample holds a few hundred thousand clones, roughly 90% seen once.

The V gene is TRBV7-6, the J gene TRBJ2-5, with TRBD2 matching 7 bases. The receptor was derived from a person between 18 and 60 years old who received the Ad26.COV2.S COVID-19 vaccine or a placebo. Here the sequenced sample was peripheral blood, taken in a trial of Ad26.COV2.S vaccine versus placebo. The CDR3 region is CASSLGGGLETQYF. The CDR3 nucleotides are TGTGCCAGCAGCTTAGGGGGGGGATTGGAGACCCAGTACTTC.